Detailed here is one T cell receptor (beta chain). The antigen is undetermined. Authors of the study amplified TCR beta CDR3 regions from RNA transcripts. In the first-round RT-PCR of the TCR CDR3, the HTBI primer set was used. One entry per CDR3 protein results from TCRdb running MiXCR on the multiplex PCR reads. The repertoire holds about 660,000 distinct CDR3 sequences, with about 45% as singletons. These data come from a study of T cells in Graves' hyperthyroidism and ophthalmopathy. Findings and limits, study-wide: The model made its ophthalmopathy prediction, and onset followed a median roughly six months later. Researchers report that a 13 V-J model separated ophthalmopathy from stable hyperthyroidism. Most thyroid-expanded clonotypes above 0.001 were also found in blood.

The germline V gene encodes CDR1 ENHRY and CDR2 SYGVKD. The J segment lost 2 bases and the V segment lost 8 bases, leaving 12 bases of the junction unmatched. The CDR3 extends over 15 amino acids. The sequencing input was peripheral blood or thyroid tissue (not recorded which). The receptor was derived from an adult man with Graves' disease, either hyperthyroidism or ophthalmopathy (not recorded which). V and J are TRBV10-3 and TRBJ2-7; 7 bases agree with TRBD1. The CDR3 loop reads CAIADRESPPYEQYF. DNA for the CDR3: TGTGCCATCGCTGACAGGGAATCGCCCCCCTACGAGCAGTACTTC.